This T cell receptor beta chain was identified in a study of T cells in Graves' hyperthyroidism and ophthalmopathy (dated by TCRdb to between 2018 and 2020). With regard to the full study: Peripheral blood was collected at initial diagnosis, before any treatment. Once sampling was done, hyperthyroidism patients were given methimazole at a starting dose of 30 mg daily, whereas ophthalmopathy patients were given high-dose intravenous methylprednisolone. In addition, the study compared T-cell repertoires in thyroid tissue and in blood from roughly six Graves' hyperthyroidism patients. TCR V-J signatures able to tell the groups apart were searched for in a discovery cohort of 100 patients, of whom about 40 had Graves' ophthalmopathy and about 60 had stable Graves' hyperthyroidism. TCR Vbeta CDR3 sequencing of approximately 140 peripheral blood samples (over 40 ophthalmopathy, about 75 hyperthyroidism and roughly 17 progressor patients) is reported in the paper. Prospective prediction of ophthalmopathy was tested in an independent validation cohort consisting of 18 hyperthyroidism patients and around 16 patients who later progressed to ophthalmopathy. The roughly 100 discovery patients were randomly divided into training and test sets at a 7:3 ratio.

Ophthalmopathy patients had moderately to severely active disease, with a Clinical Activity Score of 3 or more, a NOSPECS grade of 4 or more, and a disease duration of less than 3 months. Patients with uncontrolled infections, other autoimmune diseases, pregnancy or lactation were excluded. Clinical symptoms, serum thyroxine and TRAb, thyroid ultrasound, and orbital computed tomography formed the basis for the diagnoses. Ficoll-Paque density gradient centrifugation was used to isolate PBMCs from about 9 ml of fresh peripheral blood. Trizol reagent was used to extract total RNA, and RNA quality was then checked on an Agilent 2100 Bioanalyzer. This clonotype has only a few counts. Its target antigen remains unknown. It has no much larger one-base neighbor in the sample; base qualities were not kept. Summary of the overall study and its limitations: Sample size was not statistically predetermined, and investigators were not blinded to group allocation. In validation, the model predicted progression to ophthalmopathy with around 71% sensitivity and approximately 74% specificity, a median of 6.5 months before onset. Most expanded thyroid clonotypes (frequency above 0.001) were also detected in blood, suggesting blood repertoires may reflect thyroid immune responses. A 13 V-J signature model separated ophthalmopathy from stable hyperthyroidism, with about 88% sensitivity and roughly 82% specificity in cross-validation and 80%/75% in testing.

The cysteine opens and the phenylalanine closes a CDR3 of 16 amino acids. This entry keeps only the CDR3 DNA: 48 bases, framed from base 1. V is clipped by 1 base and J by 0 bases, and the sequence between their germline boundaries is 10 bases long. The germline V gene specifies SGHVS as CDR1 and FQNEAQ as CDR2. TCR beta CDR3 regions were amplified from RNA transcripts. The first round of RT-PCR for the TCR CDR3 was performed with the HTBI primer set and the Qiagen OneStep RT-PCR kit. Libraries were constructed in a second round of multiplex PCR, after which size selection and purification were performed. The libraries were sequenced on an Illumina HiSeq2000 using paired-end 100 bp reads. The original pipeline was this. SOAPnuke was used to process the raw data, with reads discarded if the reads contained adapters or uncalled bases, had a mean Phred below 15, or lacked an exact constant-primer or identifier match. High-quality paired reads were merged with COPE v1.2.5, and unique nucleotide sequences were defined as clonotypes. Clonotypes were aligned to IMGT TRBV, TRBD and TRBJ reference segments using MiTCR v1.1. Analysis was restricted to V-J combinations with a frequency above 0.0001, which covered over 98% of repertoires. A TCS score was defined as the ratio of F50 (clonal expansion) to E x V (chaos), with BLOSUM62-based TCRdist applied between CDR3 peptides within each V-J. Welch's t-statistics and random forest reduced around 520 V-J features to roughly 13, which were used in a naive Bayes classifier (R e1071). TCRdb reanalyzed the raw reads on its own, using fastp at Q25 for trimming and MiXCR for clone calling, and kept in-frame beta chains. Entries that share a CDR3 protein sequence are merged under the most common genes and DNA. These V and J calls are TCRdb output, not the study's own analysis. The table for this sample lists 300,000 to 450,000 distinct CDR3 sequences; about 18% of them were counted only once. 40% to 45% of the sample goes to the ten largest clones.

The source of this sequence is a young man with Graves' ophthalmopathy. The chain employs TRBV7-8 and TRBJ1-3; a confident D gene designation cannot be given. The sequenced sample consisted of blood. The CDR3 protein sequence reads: CASSLGTAVSGNTIYF. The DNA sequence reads TGTGCCAGCAGCTTAGGAACGGCAGTCTCTGGAAACACCATATATTTT. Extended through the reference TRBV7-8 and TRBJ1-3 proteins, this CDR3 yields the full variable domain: GAGVSQSPRYKVAKRGQDVALRCDPISGHVSLFWYQQALGQGPEFLTYFQNEAQLDKSGLPSDRFFAERPEGSVSTLKIQRTQQEDSAVYLCASSLGTAVSGNTIYFGEGSWLTVV.